The clone carrying this T cell receptor beta chain turned up a few times. The antigen remains unidentified. The source of the sample is a study of blood T cells in healthy people across ages. Findings of the study overall: A roughly linear age-dependent decrease characterized TCR beta diversity per million T cells.

In terms of origin and age, donors were healthy Caucasian individuals from Russia aged about 6 to 95. It was with a sample-barcoded 5' primer and a J-beta primer mix that a second PCR of about 6 to 11 cycles was run. MiXCR, applied by TCRdb to the 5' RACE reads, yields one record per CDR3 protein. The sample shows about 900,000 distinct CDR3 sequences, 40% to 60% of them seen only once. CDR1 and CDR2 (germline): SGHTA, FQGNSA. Trimming shortened V by 5 bases and J by 10 bases, and 14 bases separated the two germline ends. The CDR3 is 12 residues long. What was sequenced was blood. The clonotype was recovered from a man aged 25-45 years in good health. The chain is built from TRBV7-2 and TRBJ1-2, with D possibly being TRBD1 (5 bases). CDR3 sequence (DNA): TGTGCCAGCAGCCCGGGGGACCTGGACTACACCTTC. Amino acid sequence: CASSPGDLDYTF.